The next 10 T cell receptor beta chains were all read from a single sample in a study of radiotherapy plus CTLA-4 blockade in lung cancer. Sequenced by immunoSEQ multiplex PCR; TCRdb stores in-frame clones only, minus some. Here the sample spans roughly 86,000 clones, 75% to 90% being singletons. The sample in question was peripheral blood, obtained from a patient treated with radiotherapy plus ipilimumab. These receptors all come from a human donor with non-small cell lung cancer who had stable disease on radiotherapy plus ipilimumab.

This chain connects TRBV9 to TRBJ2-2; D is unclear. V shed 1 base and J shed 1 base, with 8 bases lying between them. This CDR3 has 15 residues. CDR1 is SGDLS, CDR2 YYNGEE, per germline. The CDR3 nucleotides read TGTGCCAGCAGCGTACGGGCCCAGAACACCGGGGAGCTGTTTTTT. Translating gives CASSVRAQNTGELFF.

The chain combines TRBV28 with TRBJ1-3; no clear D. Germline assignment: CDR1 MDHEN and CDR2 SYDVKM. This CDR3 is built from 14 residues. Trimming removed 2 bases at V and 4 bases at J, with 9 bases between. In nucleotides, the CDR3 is TGTGCCAGCAGTTTAATGACACCAGGAAACACCATATATTTT. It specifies CASSLMTPGNTIYF. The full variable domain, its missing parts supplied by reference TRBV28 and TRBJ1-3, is DVKVTQSSRYLVKRTGEKVFLECVQDMDHENMFWYRQDPGLGLRLIYFSYDVKMKEKGDIPEGYSVSREKKERFSLILESASTNQTSMYLCASSLMTPGNTIYFGEGSWLTVV.

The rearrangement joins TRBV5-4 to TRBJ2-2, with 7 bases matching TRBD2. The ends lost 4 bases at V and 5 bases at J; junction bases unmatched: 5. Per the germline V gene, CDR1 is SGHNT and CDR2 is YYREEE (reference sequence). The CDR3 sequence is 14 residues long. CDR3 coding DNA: TGTGCCAGCAGCCTTCACGGGGGGACCGGGGAGCTGTTTTTT. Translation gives CASSLHGGTGELFF.

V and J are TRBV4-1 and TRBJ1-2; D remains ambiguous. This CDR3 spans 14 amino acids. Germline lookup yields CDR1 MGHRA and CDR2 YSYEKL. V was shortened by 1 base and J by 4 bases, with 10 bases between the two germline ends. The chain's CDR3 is CASSQVSEIYGYTF. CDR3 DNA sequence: TGCGCCAGCAGCCAAGTATCAGAAATCTATGGCTACACCTTC.

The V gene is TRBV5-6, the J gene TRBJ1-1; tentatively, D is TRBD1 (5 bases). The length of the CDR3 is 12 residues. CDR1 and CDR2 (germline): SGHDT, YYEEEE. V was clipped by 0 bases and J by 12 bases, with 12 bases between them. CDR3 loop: CASSLAGGRTFF. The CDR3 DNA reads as TGTGCCAGCAGCTTGGCTGGGGGGAGAACTTTCTTT.

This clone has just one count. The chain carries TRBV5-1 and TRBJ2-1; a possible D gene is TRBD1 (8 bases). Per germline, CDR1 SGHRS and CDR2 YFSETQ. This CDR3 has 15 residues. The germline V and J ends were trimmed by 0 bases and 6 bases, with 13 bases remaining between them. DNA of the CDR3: TGCGCCAGCAGCTTGGAACAGGGGGGGACCAATGAGCAGTTCTTC. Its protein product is CASSLEQGGTNEQFF. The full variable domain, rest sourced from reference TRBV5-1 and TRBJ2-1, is KAGVTQTPRYLIKTRGQQVTLSCSPISGHRSVSWYQQTPGQGLQFLFEYFSETQRNKGNFPGRFSGRQFSNSRSEMNVSTLELGDSALYLCASSLEQGGTNEQFFGPGTRLTVL.

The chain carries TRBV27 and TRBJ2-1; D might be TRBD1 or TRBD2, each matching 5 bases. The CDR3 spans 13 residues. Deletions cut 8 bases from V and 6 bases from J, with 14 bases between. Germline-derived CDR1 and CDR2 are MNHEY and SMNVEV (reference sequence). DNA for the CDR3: TGTGCCAGCTGGGACGCTCCTCCCAATGAGCAGTTCTTC. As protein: CASWDAPPNEQFF.

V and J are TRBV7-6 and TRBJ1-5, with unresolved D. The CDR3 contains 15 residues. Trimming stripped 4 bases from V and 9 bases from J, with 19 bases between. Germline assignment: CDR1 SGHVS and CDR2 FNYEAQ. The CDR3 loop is CASSSDPKGFPPQHF. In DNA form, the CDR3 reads TGTGCCAGCAGCTCGGATCCGAAAGGTTTTCCGCCCCAGCATTTT.

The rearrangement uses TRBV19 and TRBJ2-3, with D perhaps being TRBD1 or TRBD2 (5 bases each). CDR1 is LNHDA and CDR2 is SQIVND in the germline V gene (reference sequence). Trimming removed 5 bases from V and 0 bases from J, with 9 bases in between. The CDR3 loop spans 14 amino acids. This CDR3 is CASSVRGSTDTQYF. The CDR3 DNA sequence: TGTGCCAGTAGTGTCCGGGGCAGCACAGATACGCAGTATTTT.

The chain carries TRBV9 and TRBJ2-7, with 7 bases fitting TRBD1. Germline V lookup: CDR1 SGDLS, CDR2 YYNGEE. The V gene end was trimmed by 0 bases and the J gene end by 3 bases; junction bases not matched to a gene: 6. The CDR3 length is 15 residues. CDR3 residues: CASSVEGQPDYEQYF. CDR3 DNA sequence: TGTGCCAGCAGCGTAGAGGGACAGCCAGACTACGAGCAGTACTTC.